The T cell receptor beta chain described here comes from a study of post-analysis software for immune sequencing data. Broader study findings: Elevated frequency relative to controls characterized four or five TRBV segments in patients, TRBV5-6, TRBV5-1 and TRBV20-1 among them.

V was pared by 2 bases and J by 8 bases, with 12 bases between. The V gene's germline CDR1 is WNHNN and CDR2 SYGVQD (reference sequence). This CDR3 is 13 amino acids long. The sample holds a few counts of this clonotype. Its antigen is unknown. Every TCR beta cDNA library bore unique molecular identifiers. From the PCR reads, TCRdb called clonotypes with MiXCR, one entry per CDR3 protein. The table has around 400,000 distinct CDR3 sequences, about a third seen once; the top ten hold around an eighth. Input material: blood. The source of this sequence is a girl aged 10-17 years with multiple sclerosis. V and J are TRBV10-1 and TRBJ1-2; D is perhaps TRBD1 (5 bases). In nucleotides, the CDR3 is TGCGCCAGCAGTGAGGAAGGGACTAGGGGCTACACCTTC. Its protein is CASSEEGTRGYTF.